Listed below are T cell receptor beta chains from one sample, sequenced in a study of blood T cells in healthy people across ages. TCRdb ran MiXCR on the 5' RACE reads and lists one entry per CDR3 protein. The table has some 1.1 million distinct CDR3 sequences, around two fifths seen once. The sequencing sample was made of blood. These receptor sequences come from a man younger than 35 in good health. CDR3s include the opening cysteine and the closing phenylalanine or tryptophan. D genes are given only for firm matches. For some rows the clone size is stated as once, few or many, or as a class when expanded; others skip it.

>NA|few|TRBJ1-1|TRBV4-3
CASSQRTVNTEAFF
TGCGCCAGCAGCCAACGTACAGTGAACACTGAAGCTTTCTTT
>NA|NA|TRBJ1-3|TRBV7-2
CASSPVSRDSGNTIYF
TGTGCCAGCAGCCCCGTCAGCAGGGACTCTGGAAACACCATATATTTT
>NA|NA|TRBJ1-2|TRBV20-1
CSAPGPNGYTF
TGCAGTGCACCTGGACCTAATGGCTACACCTTC
>NA|NA|TRBJ2-3|TRBV28
CASSFLPRSLGPDTDTQYF
TGTGCCAGCAGTTTCCTACCCCGATCGTTAGGGCCAGACACAGATACGCAGTATTTT
>NA|NA|TRBJ1-1|TRBV20-1
CSAPRGLNTEAFF
TGCAGTGCTCCGCGGGGGCTTAACACTGAAGCTTTCTTT
>NA|NA|TRBJ1-1|TRBV5-6
CASSAPTREQAFF
TGTGCCAGCAGCGCACCTACGAGGGAACAAGCTTTCTTT
>TRBD1|many|TRBJ1-2|TRBV12-3/TRBV12-4
CASSPGQGLYGYTF
TGTGCCAGCAGTCCTGGACAGGGACTTTATGGCTACACCTTC
>TRBD1|NA|TRBJ2-7|TRBV6-1
CASSQVGGSEVTYEQYF
TGTGCCAGCAGTCAGGTAGGGGGCTCGGAGGTTACCTACGAGCAGTACTTC
>NA|NA|TRBJ2-1|TRBV24-1
CATSDLGDHSYNVQFF
TGTGCCACCAGTGATTTGGGAGATCACAGTTACAATGTGCAGTTCTTC
>TRBD1|few|TRBJ1-2|TRBV20-1
CSAREAAGGGYGYTF
TGCAGTGCTAGAGAAGCCGCAGGGGGAGGATATGGCTACACCTTC
>NA|NA|TRBJ1-5|TRBV28
CASSLSLQGSQPQHF
TGTGCCAGCAGTCTCTCCTTACAGGGAAGTCAGCCCCAGCATTTT
>NA|NA|TRBJ2-2|TRBV19
CASSMRQSTGELFF
TGTGCCAGTAGTATGAGGCAGAGCACCGGGGAGCTGTTTTTT
>TRBD2|NA|TRBJ2-3|TRBV20-1
CSTSSPLAGATDTQYF
TGCAGTACTAGCTCCCCCCTAGCGGGGGCAACAGATACGCAGTATTTT